These 9 T cell receptor beta chains came from one sample sequenced in a study of shared clonotypes between healthy human individuals (dated by TCRdb to between 2020 and 2021). Libraries were built with the immunoSEQ multiplex PCR assay. As stored in TCRdb, this immuneACCESS dataset retains in-frame rearrangements with V and J assigned. A fraction of the clones does not appear; measured against another copy, unresolved V genes explain less than half of the discrepancy, and the remainder lacks a known reason. The sample table holds about 2.4 million clones, of which approximately 92% were seen once. 0.13% to 0.15% of the sample rests with the top ten. Sequenced material: naive CD4+ T cells sorted from blood. This specimen's cell subset or site label, per the study, means: CD45RA+ positively selected. Receptors originate from a man in his late teens or twenties in good health.

V is TRBV23-1 and J is TRBJ2-1; 14 bases are a match to TRBD2. TRBV23-1 counts as an open reading frame of uncertain function. There are 13 residues in the CDR3. V lost 10 bases and J lost 8; bases outside the gene matches: 4. The CDR3, as DNA: TGCGCCAACAGACTAGCGGGAGGGGATGAGCAGTTCTTC. Translated: CANRLAGGDEQFF.

The gene calls are TRBV6-1 and TRBJ2-7; TRBD2 is a possible D gene (5 bases). The CDR3 length is 15 residues. The V gene lost 7 bases and the J gene lost 0 bases, with 16 bases spanning the gap. Germline CDR1 MNHNS, CDR2 SASEGT. The CDR3 loop reads CASKVNSGSSYEQYF. The CDR3 DNA follows: TGTGCCAGCAAGGTCAACTCGGGGAGCTCCTACGAGCAGTACTTC.

This clone has only one observation. The chain carries TRBV6-5 and TRBJ1-5; D is unresolved. The germline V gene encodes CDR1 MNHEY and CDR2 SVGAGI. Trimming pared 6 bases from V and 1 base from J, leaving 13 bases between. This CDR3 spans 15 amino acids. CDR3 bases: TGTGCCAGCAGGCTAACAGTTATGAGCAATCAGCCCCAGCATTTT. This translates into CASRLTVMSNQPQHF.

The J gene is TRBJ1-6, the V gene TRBV19; D may be TRBD1 (5 bases). V lost 6 bases to trimming and J lost 7 bases, with 19 bases between them. The CDR3 totals 16 residues. Germline V gene sequence: CDR1 LNHDA, CDR2 SQIVND (reference sequence). The CDR3 spells CASRTTSTGENSPLHF. CDR3 nucleotide sequence: TGTGCCAGTAGGACAACTAGCACAGGTGAAAATTCACCCCTCCACTTT. The full variable domain, its missing parts supplied by reference TRBV19 and TRBJ1-6, is DGGITQSPKYLFRKEGQNVTLSCEQNLNHDAMYWYRQDPGQGLRLIYYSQIVNDFQKGDIAEGYSVSREKKESFPLTVTSAQKNPTAFYLCASRTTSTGENSPLHFGNGTRLTVT.

V gene TRBV10-1 combines with J gene TRBJ2-5; D is ambiguous. Germline V gene sequence: CDR1 WNHNN, CDR2 SYGVQD (reference sequence). The CDR3 extends over 13 amino acids. The V end lost 3 bases, the J end lost 1 base, and 6 bases lay between the germline ends. For the CDR3, the DNA is TGCGCCAGCAGTGATAACGTCCAAGAGACCCAGTACTTC. This translates into CASSDNVQETQYF.

The rearrangement links TRBV7-9 to TRBJ1-1; the match to TRBD1 covers 10 bases. The CDR3 length is 18 residues. Germline V gene data show CDR1 as SEHNR and CDR2 as FQNEAQ (reference sequence). Trimming at V came to 5 bases and at J to 3 bases, leaving 15 bases not matched to a gene. The CDR3 sequence: CASSPRGQGRDGYTEAFF. The CDR3 DNA is TGTGCCAGCAGCCCCCGGGGACAGGGGCGCGACGGGTACACTGAAGCTTTCTTT. Full variable domain (rest looked up from reference TRBV7-9 and TRBJ1-1): DTGVSQNPRHKITKRGQNVTFRCDPISEHNRLYWYRQTLGQGPEFLTYFQNEAQLEKSRLLSDRFSAERPKGSFSTLEIQRTEQGDSAMYLCASSPRGQGRDGYTEAFFGQGTRLTVV.

The V gene is TRBV28, the J gene TRBJ1-1; D remains ambiguous. This CDR3 spans 11 amino acids. Trimming took 8 bases from V and 1 from J, leaving 5 bases between them. Germline V gives CDR1 MDHEN, CDR2 SYDVKM. The CDR3 spells CASLRNTEAFF. Written as DNA, the CDR3 is TGTGCCAGCCTCCGGAACACTGAAGCTTTCTTT.

The chain couples TRBV4-1 to TRBJ1-3, with unresolved D. CDR1 and CDR2 from the germline V gene are MGHRA and YSYEKL. The V and J ends lost 2 bases and 4 bases respectively, with 9 bases between them. This CDR3 has 14 residues. Written as DNA, the CDR3 is TGCGCCAGCAGCCAATTCAGGATAGGAAACACCATATATTTT. Protein sequence: CASSQFRIGNTIYF.

V usage is TRBV29-1 and J usage is TRBJ2-1; D ambiguous. CDR3 length: 13 amino acids. The germline V gene has CDR1 SQVTM and CDR2 ANQGSEA. Trimming pared 6 bases from V and 2 bases from J, leaving 11 bases between. The CDR3 nucleotides read TGCAGCGTCGGGCATCCACCCTACAATGAGCAGTTCTTC. This sequence encodes CSVGHPPYNEQFF.